This is a list of T cell receptor beta chains from one sample in a study of a mutant IDH1 vaccine in newly diagnosed glioma. Assay: immunoSEQ multiplex PCR; the TCRdb copy retains only in-frame clones and omits some. Among about 54,000 clones, about nine tenths were seen once, and the ten largest hold roughly 1.6%. These receptors are not linked to any known antigen. The sample was PBMCs, taken from a glioma patient whose treatment included an IDH1 peptide vaccine. The receptors derive from a man aged 40-50 years with glioma. CDR3s include the opening cysteine and the closing phenylalanine or tryptophan. The order of the fields is clone size, J gene, D gene, V gene, CDR3 DNA, CDR3 protein. D genes are given only for firm matches. Size is stated for part of the rows, as once, few or many counts, or as a class when the clone is expanded.

.,TRBJ2-7,.,TRBV11-2,TGTGCCAGCAGCTTAGGGGGGCTAGAGCGCTACGAGCAGTACTTC,CASSLGGLERYEQYF
.,TRBJ1-1,.,TRBV6-1,TGTGCCAGCACCGTCGGTGGTAGACTTGAAGCTTTCTTT,CASTVGGRLEAFF
.,TRBJ1-5,.,TRBV29-1,TGCAGCGTCCTAGCGGGGAATAGCAATCAGCCCCAGCATTTT,CSVLAGNSNQPQHF
.,TRBJ1-2,.,TRBV7-3,TGTGCCAGCAGCTTAAATTCTGGGGCAGTGGGTGGCTACACCTTC,CASSLNSGAVGGYTF
.,TRBJ2-5,.,TRBV23-1,TGCGCCAGCAGTCAAACAATTAGCACCATAAGAAAAGAGACCCAGTACTTC,CASSQTISTIRKETQYF
.,TRBJ1-1,TRBD1,TRBV7-9,TGTGCCAGCAGCTTAGGACAGGGGGGCGCTGAAGCTTTCTTT,CASSLGQGGAEAFF
few,TRBJ1-1,.,TRBV6-5,TGTGCCAGTTATCCCGTTGGACAGATGAACACTGAAGCTTTCTTT,CASYPVGQMNTEAFF
few,TRBJ2-7,TRBD2,TRBV7-2,TGTGCCAGCAGCGAAGGGACTAGTCAGTACGAGCAGTACTTC,CASSEGTSQYEQYF
.,TRBJ2-7,.,TRBV9,TGTGCCAGCAGCGTAGTTGTGGGGGCGGGAGAGCAGTACTTC,CASSVVVGAGEQYF
.,TRBJ2-7,.,TRBV19,TGTGCCAGTGGCCGGGACAAGTCTCGGGAGCAGTACTTC,CASGRDKSREQYF
few,TRBJ2-7,.,TRBV7-6,TGTGCCAGCAGCCGTAGACCGGGACTTAGCTACGAGCAGTACTTC,CASSRRPGLSYEQYF
.,TRBJ1-1,.,TRBV25-1,TGTGCCAGCACGTGGGGAACTGAAGCTTTCTTT,CASTWGTEAFF
.,TRBJ2-7,.,TRBV9,TGTGCCAGCAGCGTAGGGCAGGGTACATACGAGCAGTACTTC,CASSVGQGTYEQYF
.,TRBJ2-7,.,TRBV25-1,TGTGCCAGCAGTGAATATGGTTACGAGCAGTACTTC,CASSEYGYEQYF
.,TRBJ2-4,.,TRBV18,TGTGCCAGCTCACGCTCGGAAAGGGTTGACATTCAGTACTTC,CASSRSERVDIQYF
.,TRBJ1-3,.,TRBV2,TGTGCCAGCAGTGAAGCGCGGGGGACACACTCTGGAAACACCATATATTTT,CASSEARGTHSGNTIYF
.,TRBJ1-5,TRBD1,TRBV7-9,TGTGCCAGCAGCCTTGGACAGGGCCTAAAACAGCCCCAGCATTTT,CASSLGQGLKQPQHF
.,TRBJ2-7,.,TRBV4-2,TGTGCCAGCAGCCAAGAACGGGGTGCGGGCGACTACGAGCAGTACTTC,CASSQERGAGDYEQYF
.,TRBJ1-2,.,TRBV18,TGTGCCAGCTCACCTGACAGATACTTCTATGGCTACACCTTC,CASSPDRYFYGYTF
.,TRBJ2-7,TRBD1,TRBV5-1,TGCGCCAGCAGCTTGGGACAGGGTCCCTACGAGCAGTACTTC,CASSLGQGPYEQYF
.,TRBJ2-7,.,TRBV5-8,TGTGCCAGCAGCATTGACAGGATCTACGAGCAGTACTTC,CASSIDRIYEQYF
few,TRBJ2-5,.,TRBV7-2,TGTGCCAGCAGCTCATGGGCCCTATTATCGGACGAGACCCAGTACTTC,CASSSWALLSDETQYF
.,TRBJ1-5,.,TRBV19,TGTGCCAGTAGTATAGTAGGGGTCGGCGGCAATCAGCCCCAGCATTTT,CASSIVGVGGNQPQHF
.,TRBJ1-1,.,TRBV6-1,TGTGCCAGCAGCCCGGGCGGTTCCAGGACTGAAGCTTTCTTT,CASSPGGSRTEAFF
.,TRBJ2-7,.,TRBV7-2,TGTGCCAGCAGCTTATATATCCCCGCTAGTGGCGAGCAGTACTTC,CASSLYIPASGEQYF
few,TRBJ2-7,TRBD2,TRBV5-1,TGCGCCAGCAGCTGGACTAGCGGGACCTACGAGCAGTACTTC,CASSWTSGTYEQYF
.,TRBJ1-5,.,TRBV5-1,TGCGCCAGCAGCTTGGTAGGCAATCAGCCCCAGCATTTT,CASSLVGNQPQHF
.,TRBJ2-7,TRBD1,TRBV6-1,TGTGCCAGCAGTGAAACCGGGACAGCCTCCTACGAGCAGTACTTC,CASSETGTASYEQYF
once,TRBJ1-4,.,TRBV6-5,TGTGCCAGCAGTGTACAGGGAGGAGGAAAACTGTTTTTT,CASSVQGGGKLFF
.,TRBJ2-3,.,TRBV5-1,TGCGCCAGCAGCTTGTCCGGGCCAGATACGCAGTATTTT,CASSLSGPDTQYF
.,TRBJ2-2,.,TRBV6-5,TGTGCCAGCAGTTCTCTCGGGGGATCCGGGGAGCTGTTTTTT,CASSSLGGSGELFF
.,TRBJ2-7,.,TRBV7-2,TGTGCCAGCAGCCCAAGGGCATCCTACGAGCAGTACTTC,CASSPRASYEQYF
.,TRBJ2-7,TRBD1,TRBV6-1,TGTGCCAGCAGTGAAGCGGTGGGACAGGGATATGTATACTTC,CASSEAVGQGYVYF
.,TRBJ2-7,.,TRBV18,TGTGCCAGCTCACCGAGACGGACCTACGAGCAGTACTTC,CASSPRRTYEQYF
.,TRBJ2-7,TRBD2,TRBV11-2,TGTGCCAGCAGCTTAGGCTCTAATGCGGGCCTAGCGGTTTACGAGCAGTACTTC,CASSLGSNAGLAVYEQYF
.,TRBJ2-7,TRBD2,TRBV15,TGTGCCACCAGCAGAGGCCCTGGGGGACTAGCGGGAGGAGGCGAGCAGTACTTC,CATSRGPGGLAGGGEQYF
few,TRBJ1-1,.,TRBV2,TGTGCCAGCACTTGGCTCAGGGCGACTGAAGCTTTCTTT,CASTWLRATEAFF
.,TRBJ2-7,.,TRBV6-5,TGTGCCAGCAGTTACGAGGGTATTTACGAGCAGTACTTC,CASSYEGIYEQYF
few,TRBJ2-2,.,TRBV5-1,TGCGCCAGCTGGTTTGGGACAACGAACACCGGGGAGCTGTTTTTT,CASWFGTTNTGELFF
.,TRBJ1-1,.,TRBV5-1,TGCGCCAGCCGGGACCCCTTGAACACTGAAGCTTTCTTT,CASRDPLNTEAFF
.,TRBJ2-3,TRBD1,TRBV2,TGTGCCAGCAGTGAAAACAGGGGGCCGGATACGCAGTATTTT,CASSENRGPDTQYF
.,TRBJ2-4,TRBD1,TRBV18,TGTGCCAGCCAGCGGGACAGGGATAGTAACATTCAGTACTTC,CASQRDRDSNIQYF
.,TRBJ2-3,TRBD2,TRBV12-5,TGTGCTAGTGGTTTAACCTTAGCGGGAAGAAGGGATACGCAGTATTTT,CASGLTLAGRRDTQYF
.,TRBJ1-5,TRBD1,TRBV20-1,TGCAGTGCTTCGGGACAGGCCCAGCATTTT,CSASGQAQHF
.,TRBJ2-7,TRBD2,TRBV29-1,TGCAGCGTGAGACTAGCGGGAGCCTCCTACGAGCAGTACTTC,CSVRLAGASYEQYF
.,TRBJ1-5,.,TRBV4-3,TGCGCCAGCAGCCAAGGGATCAATCAGCCCCAGCATTTT,CASSQGINQPQHF
.,TRBJ2-5,.,TRBV18,TGTGCCAGCTCAGGGCAAGAGACCCAGTACTTC,CASSGQETQYF
.,TRBJ2-3,TRBD2,TRBV9,TGTGCCAGCAGCCCACGGATGCGGGAGTTCGCAGATACGCAGTATTTT,CASSPRMREFADTQYF
.,TRBJ2-5,.,TRBV11-2,TGTGCCAGCAGCGATAGACGGACCGATGGTGAGACCCAGTACTTC,CASSDRRTDGETQYF
.,TRBJ2-2,TRBD1,TRBV6-4,TGTGCCAGCCGCCCAGGGGGCGCGGATACCGGGGAGCTGTTTTTT,CASRPGGADTGELFF
.,TRBJ2-3,TRBD2,TRBV19,TGTGCCAGTAGGGGAGTGACTAGCGGGAGATTAGATACGCAGTATTTT,CASRGVTSGRLDTQYF
few,TRBJ1-4,.,TRBV7-9,TGTGCCAGCACCCCTGGGGGGAAGGGCCGGGCAGAAAAACTGTTTTTT,CASTPGGKGRAEKLFF
.,TRBJ2-7,.,TRBV5-5,TGTGCCAGCAGCATGGGGGCCCCCGAGCAGTACTTC,CASSMGAPEQYF
.,TRBJ2-5,.,TRBV9,TGTGCCAGCAGCGTAGGCGTGGGAAGTGAGACCCAGTACTTC,CASSVGVGSETQYF
.,TRBJ1-4,.,TRBV25-1,TGTGCCAGCAGTGAAAATGACAGAACCAATGAAAAACTGTTTTTT,CASSENDRTNEKLFF
.,TRBJ2-1,TRBD2,TRBV5-1,TGCGCCAGCAGTTGGACTAGTTCGCTTGAGCAGTTCTTC,CASSWTSSLEQFF
few,TRBJ2-1,.,TRBV21-1,TGTCCCGAGGGCCGGGAAAAGCAGTTCTTC,CPEGREKQFF
.,TRBJ1-1,TRBD1,TRBV5-4,TGTGCCAGCAGCTATGACAGGGCAGGGACTGAAGCTTTCTTT,CASSYDRAGTEAFF
.,TRBJ2-7,.,TRBV28,TGTGCCAGCAGTTTTGTACGGACTGCTTTATTTGAGCAGTACTTC,CASSFVRTALFEQYF